This entry lists 7 T cell receptor beta chains sequenced from one sample in a study of cytomegalovirus exposure and HLA in healthy donors. Researchers ran the PCR with 60 Vbeta and 13 Jbeta primers. Clones were sequenced by immunoSEQ multiplex PCR, and TCRdb holds only the in-frame ones, with some missing. The table lists approximately 110,000 clones. Input material: PBMCs. Receptors were obtained from a man aged 40-50 years in good health and CMV-seropositive.

This chain connects TRBV11-2 to TRBJ2-6; 8 bases fit TRBD1. Germline V lookup: CDR1 SGHAT, CDR2 FQNNGV. This CDR3 has 19 amino acids. V lost 1 base, J lost 0 bases, and 8 bases stayed unmatched. The CDR3 nucleotides are TGTGCCAGCAGCTTAGGTCGGACAGGGCTCTTCTCTGGGGCCAACGTCCTGACTTTC. This gives the protein CASSLGRTGLFSGANVLTF.

The genes are TRBV25-1 and TRBJ2-7, with 7 bases identical to TRBD1. V was clipped by 6 bases and J by 1 base; unmatched bases: 3. The V gene's germline CDR1 is MGHDK and CDR2 SYGVNS. The CDR3 contains 13 residues. The DNA of the CDR3 is TGTGCCAGCAGAGGGACAGATTCCTACGAGCAGTACTTC. It yields the protein CASRGTDSYEQYF.

V usage is TRBV7-2 and J usage is TRBJ1-2; TRBD1 matches 7 bases. The V gene end was trimmed by 1 base and the J gene end by 8 bases; junction bases not matched to a gene: 4. The CDR3 runs 13 residues. Germline-derived CDR1 and CDR2 are SGHTA and FQGNSA. In DNA, the CDR3 is TGTGCCAGCAGCTTAGACAGGGGAGGCGGCTACACCTTC. Translated, it gives CASSLDRGGGYTF.

The V call is TRBV28, the J call TRBJ2-7; D is unresolved. Germline V gives CDR1 MDHEN, CDR2 SYDVKM. This CDR3 region has 15 residues. Trimming cost V 3 bases and J 6 bases, with 18 bases left between them. CDR3 sequence: CASSFRSGEPREQYF. CDR3 nucleotide sequence: TGTGCCAGCAGTTTTAGGTCAGGCGAACCTCGCGAGCAGTACTTC.

This chain links TRBV28 with TRBJ1-2; D is unclear. This CDR3 comprises 12 residues. V dropped 8 bases and J dropped 9 bases, with 16 bases sitting between them. Germline V lookup: CDR1 MDHEN, CDR2 SYDVKM. The CDR3 DNA reads TGTGCCAGCGCATCAGTTCTTGGCAGCTACACCTTC. Its protein product is CASASVLGSYTF.

The genes are TRBV27 and TRBJ2-5; TRBD2 aligns across 9 bases. Germline V CDR1 and CDR2: MNHEY, SMNVEV (reference sequence). Trimming cost V 5 bases and J 4 bases; bases outside gene matches: 8. This CDR3 has 15 amino acids. CDR3 in amino acids: CASSLRAGGRETQYF. CDR3 DNA sequence: TGTGCCAGCAGTCTAAGGGCGGGAGGGAGAGAGACCCAGTACTTC.

V gene TRBV30 combines with J gene TRBJ1-3; D is unresolved. The germline V gene encodes CDR1 GTSNPN and CDR2 SVGIG (reference sequence). The CDR3 has 16 residues. Trimming took off 3 bases at V and 1 base at J, with 16 bases between the two ends. CDR3 residues: CAWSTFPMQSGNTIYF. The CDR3 DNA follows: TGTGCCTGGAGCACATTCCCCATGCAGTCTGGAAACACCATATATTTT.